These 20 T cell receptor beta chains originate from one sample sequenced in a study of blood T cells in healthy people across ages. A second roughly 6 to 12 cycle PCR used barcoded and J-beta primers. TCRdb passed the 5' RACE reads through MiXCR, listing each CDR3 protein once. This table holds roughly 700,000 distinct CDR3 sequences, around 45% found once. The sequenced material came from blood. These receptors originate from an older woman in good health.

The sample holds a few counts of this clonotype. This CDR3 is CASSLKATEVIPYEQYF. DNA of the CDR3: TGTGCCAGCAGCTTAAAGGCGACAGAGGTAATACCCTACGAGCAGTACTTC. The V gene is TRBV7-9, the J gene TRBJ2-7; D is possibly TRBD1 (5 bases). The CDR3 has 17 amino acids. Trimming stripped 2 bases from V and 2 bases from J, with 19 bases between. Germline V gene data show CDR1 as SEHNR and CDR2 as FQNEAQ (reference sequence).

The chain links TRBV6-2 or TRBV6-3 to TRBJ2-7; TRBD2 aligns across 8 bases. Germline-derived CDR1 and CDR2 are MNHEY and SVGEGT. V shed 5 bases, J shed 4 bases, and the junction held 7 bases outside the gene matches. CDR3 size: 14 residues. The CDR3, as DNA: TGTGCCAGCAGTGACGGGAGGGCCGCGTACGAGCAGTACTTC. Protein sequence: CASSDGRAAYEQYF.

The J gene is TRBJ1-2, the V gene TRBV10-3; weak D call: TRBD1 (5 bases). This CDR3 is built from 12 residues. With 10 bases removed from V and 7 bases from J, the gap between germline ends came to 16 bases. The germline CDR1 and CDR2 sequences are ENHRY and SYGVKD. The DNA for the CDR3 is TGTGCCACGTCCCCGGGGGGAGGTGGCTACACCTTC. Translating gives CATSPGGGGYTF.

This rearrangement joins TRBV12-3 or TRBV12-4 to TRBJ2-3; 8 bases map to TRBD2. V trimming: 6 bases; J trimming: 2 bases; junction bases outside the gene matches: 4. The CDR3 has 14 amino acids. The CDR3, as DNA: TGTGCCAGCAGAAAGCGGGGGATCACAGATACGCAGTATTTT. This translates into CASRKRGITDTQYF.

This clonotype was seen more than once but under ten times. CDR3 sequence (DNA): TGCGCCAGCAGCCAAGTCGGACCTGACAGGGACCACGAGCAGTACTTC. Translating gives CASSQVGPDRDHEQYF. V is TRBV4-1 and J is TRBJ2-7, with 7 positions matching TRBD1. The CDR3 spans 16 residues. The V gene end was trimmed by 1 base and the J gene end by 5 bases; junction bases not matched to a gene: 11. CDR1 is MGHRA, CDR2 YSYEKL, per germline.

This clonotype was found a few times. The chain uses TRBV20-1 and TRBJ2-3; D remains ambiguous. The length of the CDR3 is 13 residues. Germline lookup yields CDR1 DFQATT and CDR2 SNEGSKA (reference sequence). Trimming pared 8 bases from V and 4 bases from J, leaving 16 bases between. DNA for the CDR3: TGCAGTCCCCGGATAGTGGGCCCAGATACGCAGTATTTT. This translates into CSPRIVGPDTQYF.

The chain joins TRBV6-6 to TRBJ2-7; 8 nucleotides line up with TRBD2. J gave up 7 bases and V 0 bases, and 11 bases lay outside the gene matches. CDR1 and CDR2 (germline): MNHNY, SVGAGI (reference sequence). The length of the CDR3 is 16 residues. The CDR3 here is CASSYSSRTSYNEQYF. In nucleotides, the CDR3 is TGTGCCAGCAGTTACTCTTCCAGGACTAGCTACAATGAGCAGTACTTC.

The chain uses TRBV5-1 and TRBJ2-2, with D perhaps matching TRBD2 (7 bases). V was clipped by 5 bases and J by 3 bases, with 14 bases between them. Germline CDR1 SGHRS, CDR2 YFSETQ. The CDR3 covers 15 residues. CDR3 sequence reads: CASRPQGRDTGELFF. CDR3 coding DNA: TGCGCCAGCAGACCCCAGGGGAGGGACACCGGGGAGCTGTTTTTT.

This chain links TRBV28 with TRBJ2-5; possibly TRBD2 for D (6 bases). Trimming cost V 6 bases and J 7 bases, with 12 bases left between them. Germline CDR1 is MDHEN and CDR2 is SYDVKM. The CDR3 sequence is 12 residues long. CDR3 loop: CASSHGRGTQYF. CDR3 bases: TGTGCCAGCAGCCACGGGCGGGGGACCCAGTACTTC.

The sample holds a few counts of this clonotype. This chain uses TRBV5-5 with TRBJ2-1; D unclear. Per the germline V gene, CDR1 is SGHKS and CDR2 is YYEKEE (reference sequence). V lost 4 bases, J lost 0 bases, and 11 bases lay in between. The CDR3 runs to 15 residues. CDR3 bases: TGTGCCAGCAGCCCCCGGCTGAGCTCCTACAATGAGCAGTTCTTC. The encoded protein is CASSPRLSSYNEQFF.

This clonotype was counted between two and nine times. This chain uses TRBV2 with TRBJ1-5; D not certain. V was pared by 8 bases and J by 6 bases, with 17 bases between. In germline, CDR1 is SNHLY, CDR2 FYNNEI. The CDR3 is 14 residues long. The CDR3 region is CASGVGTGGQPQHF. The DNA for the CDR3 is TGTGCCAGCGGAGTGGGTACCGGAGGTCAGCCCCAGCATTTT.

This clonotype was observed a handful of times. The J gene is TRBJ2-3, the V gene TRBV18; perhaps TRBD1 as D (5 bases). CDR1 is KGHSH and CDR2 is LQKENI in the germline V gene. The CDR3 runs to 17 residues. The V and J ends lost 1 base and 0 bases respectively, with 14 bases between them. Here the CDR3 DNA reads TGTGCCAGCTCACCACTCTCGGACACGATTAGCACAGATACGCAGTATTTT. Amino acid sequence: CASSPLSDTISTDTQYF.

The chain employs TRBV5-1 and TRBJ2-7; perhaps TRBD1 as D (5 bases). There are 15 residues in the CDR3. Trimming removed 0 bases at V and 7 bases at J, with 17 bases between. Per the germline V gene, CDR1 is SGHRS and CDR2 is YFSETQ. The CDR3 sequence: CASSLGALLTGEQYF. The CDR3 DNA reads TGCGCCAGCAGCTTGGGAGCTCTTTTAACAGGAGAGCAGTACTTC.

In this sample, this clonotype turned up a few times. The V and J genes are TRBV20-1 and TRBJ2-7, with 7 bases identical to TRBD1. The CDR3 runs to 14 residues. Germline V gives CDR1 DFQATT, CDR2 SNEGSKA (reference sequence). V shed 6 bases and J 5 bases; nucleotides not matched to a gene: 13. The CDR3 DNA follows: TGCAGTGCAAAAACAGGGGCGACCGCCAACGAGCAGTACTTC. Protein sequence: CSAKTGATANEQYF.

CDR3 protein: CASSYEADTEAFF. The CDR3 region has the DNA TGTGCCAGCAGTTACGAAGCGGACACTGAAGCTTTCTTT. The rearrangement links TRBV6-5 to TRBJ1-1; D remains unclear. CDR1 MNHEY and CDR2 SVGAGI come from the germline V gene. Trimming left V 2 bases short and J 3 bases short, with 7 bases between. The CDR3 has 13 residues.

This clonotype was picked up a small number of times. The J gene is TRBJ1-2, the V gene TRBV20-1, with 9 bases aligning to TRBD1. V shed 3 bases, J shed 7 bases, and the junction held 6 bases outside the gene matches. The CDR3 runs 13 residues. The V gene's germline CDR1 is DFQATT and CDR2 SNEGSKA (reference sequence). The CDR3 loop is CSASGDRAGGYTF. The DNA of the CDR3 is TGCAGTGCTAGCGGGGACAGGGCAGGTGGCTACACCTTC.

The V call is TRBV12-3 or TRBV12-4, the J call TRBJ2-1; 7 nucleotides agree with TRBD2. J gave up 0 bases and V 1 base, and 3 bases lay outside the gene matches. The CDR3 spans 16 residues. CDR3 in DNA: TGTGCCAGCAGTTTAGGGGGACTACCCTCCTACAATGAGCAGTTCTTC. It codes for CASSLGGLPSYNEQFF.

The chain recombines TRBV28 with TRBJ2-1; TRBD2 matches 7 bases. Trimming took 8 bases from V and 3 from J; bases not matched to a gene: 7. Germline values: CDR1 MDHEN, CDR2 SYDVKM. The CDR3 is 14 residues long. The CDR3 is CASGVLADYNEQFF. The CDR3, as DNA: TGTGCCAGCGGCGTGCTAGCGGACTACAATGAGCAGTTCTTC.

V usage is TRBV6-2 or TRBV6-3 and J usage is TRBJ2-7, with 10 nucleotides matching TRBD2. The CDR3 covers 15 residues. Germline V gene lookup returns CDR1 MNHEY and CDR2 SVGEGT. The V segment lost 5 bases and the J segment 2 bases; nucleotides outside the gene matches: 6. The CDR3 DNA reads TGTGCCAGCAGTGATACACTAGCGGGAACCTACGAGCAGTACTTC. This sequence encodes CASSDTLAGTYEQYF.

The count of this clonotype is one. V and J are TRBV4-2 and TRBJ1-6; D not resolved. The CDR3 has 14 residues. The V end was cut by 1 base, the J end by 7 bases, with 8 bases between. Germline CDR1 and CDR2: LGHNA and YNFKEQ. The CDR3 DNA reads TGTGCCAGCAGCCAAGCTGTTAAGAATTCACCCCTCCACTTT. Translating it yields CASSQAVKNSPLHF.